This T cell receptor beta chain appears in the sequencing data of a study of molecular identifiers for immune sequencing clone quantification (dated 2018 in TCRdb). With regard to the full study: For a replicate experiment, RNA from around 20,000 or 100,000 naive CD8 T cells was divided into five aliquots, of which four were sequenced. This methods study used CD8 T cells to benchmark TCR RNA copy counting and molecular-identifier clustering-based TCR repertoire sequencing (MIDCIRS).

Libraries came from PCR. The sample was run on a NextSeq 500. Bulk TCR libraries were generated as previously described, with the TCR primers listed in Table S5 used. Total RNA was purified with the Qiagen AllPrep DNA/RNA kit. Before any analysis, reads coming from multiple sequencing runs of the same library were combined into one pool. As for the authors' bioinformatics: Reads were retained only if an exact TCR constant sequence was present, and the retained reads were trimmed to 150 nt and grouped according to their 12-nt molecular barcodes. Reads in each barcode group were sub-clustered using a 15% Levenshtein threshold, and a quality-weighted consensus sequence was built for each RNA molecule. Non-functional sequences were removed, as were lower-count sequences one edit away from another. Based on fitting two negative binomial distributions, any barcode sub-cluster with under 20% of the maximum read count was discarded. The public sequencing data were trimmed at Q25 with fastp and processed into clonotypes with MiXCR by TCRdb, which kept only in-frame beta chains. Rows merge per CDR3 protein into single entries with the most common DNA and genes. The authors' filters were not applied to this entry. A total of over 300,000 distinct CDR3 sequences appear in this sample, roughly 24% of them only once. The ten largest clones represent around 0.74% of the sample.

Comments on this clonotype: The antigen it recognizes is unknown. Per-nucleotide qualities are absent, and no much larger clonotype sits a single base away.

Naive CD8 T cell libraries were made from approximately 20,000 to 1,000,000 sorted cells using 10%, 30% or 50% of purified RNA. On a BD FACSAria II, naive CD8 T cells were FACS-sorted as CD8+CD4-CCR7+CD45RA+ and collected into RLT Plus buffer. To test detection sensitivity, Jurkat RNA equal to around 10 TCR copies was added to samples of about 20,000-1,000,000 naive CD8 T cells. Enrichment of CD8 T cells was done with RosetteSep CD8+ T Cell Enrichment Cocktail plus Ficoll-Paque, and ACK red cell lysis came afterward. CDR1 and CDR2 are drawn from the germline V gene: ENHRY, SYGVKD. V was cut back by 0 bases and J by 4 bases, leaving a gap of 6 bases between them. Including the terminal cysteine and phenylalanine, the CDR3 comprises 13 residues. The entry retains the CDR3 DNA only, 39 bases that are in frame from base 1. The investigation overall reported the following: Clones above 20 RNA copies held over 98% of molecules in CMV-specific effector cells but under 1% in naive cells. Even against a background of roughly 1 million naive CD8 T cells, spiked-in Jurkat TCR RNA amounting to a single cell's worth was reported to be detectable. Without barcode sub-clustering, chimeric consensus sequences inflated TCR diversity; chimeras reached as high as 47%. The naive libraries included spiked-in Jurkat TCR RNA (roughly 9 copies' worth), and this RNA is not part of the donor repertoire. Highly expanded clone sizes could be underestimated because identical TCR molecules may share a barcode. Modeling estimated around 3.2 recovered TCR RNA copies per cell, compared with around 9.7 by digital PCR, which implies 25% to 30% capture efficiency.

The receptor's source is a human donor in good health. Some libraries in this study had Jurkat cell RNA spiked in. Sequencing used naive CD8+ T cells from blood, with Jurkat cell RNA spiked in. Reading the label with the study, this specimen's cell subset or site is: FACS-sorted CD8+CD4-CCR7+CD45RA+ naive T cells. The rearranged chain carries TRBV10-3 and TRBJ1-1; the D gene cannot be resolved reliably. The DNA is TGTGCCATCAGTGAGTCGTCTGGCACTGAAGCTTTCTTT. It codes for CAISESSGTEAFF.